Below, 5 T cell receptor beta chains from the same sample are listed, as sequenced in a study of early T cells in non-severe SARS-CoV-2 infection. TCRdb re-called the 5' RACE reads through MiXCR, storing one row per CDR3 protein. The sample holds roughly 30,000 distinct CDR3 sequences, over 3.5% seen once. The sequencing input was whole blood. The source is an adult who was a healthcare worker with PCR-confirmed SARS-CoV-2 infection or an uninfected control (not recorded which).

Many counts were recorded for this clonotype. The V and J genes are TRBV9 and TRBJ2-7; possible D gene TRBD2, 5 bases. The CDR3 contains 14 residues. Germline V gene data show CDR1 as SGDLS and CDR2 as YYNGEE. V shed 2 bases and J shed 2 bases, with 11 bases lying between them. The CDR3: CASSVRELTYEQYF. The CDR3 DNA reads as TGTGCCAGCAGCGTGAGGGAGTTAACCTACGAGCAGTACTTC.

The chain couples TRBV11-2 to TRBJ2-7; D possibly corresponds to TRBD2 (5 bases). This CDR3 comprises 14 residues. The V and J ends lost 3 bases and 7 bases respectively, with 16 bases between them. CDR1 and CDR2 (germline): SGHAT, FQNNGV. The CDR3, as DNA: TGTGCCAGCAGCTTTGTTACGCGGGCAAGGGAGCAGTACTTC. This encodes CASSFVTRAREQYF.

This sequence joins TRBV7-3 and TRBJ2-5; possibly TRBD1 for D (5 bases). The germline gives CDR1 SGHTA, CDR2 FQGTGA. CDR3 length equals 13 residues. The ends were cut back, 8 bases at V and 4 bases at J, with 14 bases in the middle. CDR3 residues: CASAVGPSETQYF. The CDR3 DNA follows: TGTGCCAGCGCCGTGGGGCCGTCAGAGACCCAGTACTTC.

There are many counts of this clonotype. The chain recombines TRBV30 with TRBJ2-1; D is ambiguous. The CDR3 spans 13 residues. V lost 4 bases, J lost 7 bases, and 14 bases lay in between. Germline V gene data show CDR1 as GTSNPN and CDR2 as SVGIG (reference sequence). The CDR3 bases are TGTGCCTGGAATCGGGCCACGAGGAATGAGCAGTTCTTC. It translates to CAWNRATRNEQFF.

This clonotype was recorded many times. The gene calls are TRBV7-2 and TRBJ1-2; D call uncertain. Trimming left V 5 bases short and J 7 bases short, with 11 bases between. Germline loops: CDR1 SGHTA, CDR2 FQGNSA. The CDR3 is 12 residues long. DNA of the CDR3: TGTGCCAGCAGCCCAGGAAACGCTGGCTACACCTTC. Protein sequence: CASSPGNAGYTF.